Sequencing of this T cell receptor beta chain was carried out in a study of T cells in Graves' hyperthyroidism and ophthalmopathy. From RNA transcripts, TCR beta CDR3 regions were amplified. First-round RT-PCR targeting the TCR CDR3 was performed with the HTBI primer set. TCRdb used MiXCR to reprocess the multiplex PCR reads, holding one entry per CDR3 protein. The table shows a few hundred thousand distinct CDR3 sequences, with over 35% occurring only once. This CDR3 contains 14 residues. Germline V gene lookup returns CDR1 DFQATT and CDR2 SNEGSKA (reference sequence). Trimming stripped 5 bases from V and 4 bases from J, with 17 bases between.

The chain is built from TRBV20-1 and TRBJ1-2; tentative D call: TRBD1 (5 bases). The material sequenced was peripheral blood or thyroid tissue (not recorded which). The origin of this receptor is an adult woman with Graves' disease, either hyperthyroidism or ophthalmopathy (not recorded which). CDR3 sequence (DNA): TGCAGTGCTGCCAAGGGGTCCTCGGCCTATGGCTACACCTTC. Translating it yields CSAAKGSSAYGYTF.